This T cell receptor (beta chain) was observed in a study of cytomegalovirus exposure and HLA in healthy donors. Study in general: Unique TCRs from HLA-typed donors, about 78 million of them, were held in an early data release. Study conclusions and caveats: In a later analysis, several top co-occurrence clusters appeared linked to parvovirus B19, influenza, CMV and Epstein-Barr virus. Rates of TCR association differed by HLA locus in a later analysis, with DRB1 highest and HLA-C lowest.

PCR involved 60 Vbeta and 13 Jbeta primers. Clones were sequenced by immunoSEQ multiplex PCR, and TCRdb holds only the in-frame ones, with some missing. The repertoire holds about 160,000 clones, with approximately 80% as singletons. As for this clone: The antigen is unknown.

Unmatched junction bases numbered 6, after V lost 0 bases and J lost 2 bases. Germline CDR1 is SGDLS and CDR2 is YYNGEE. The length of the CDR3 is 18 residues. The chain recombines TRBV9 with TRBJ2-3; 13 nucleotides match TRBD2. This TCR derives from a man in his late teens or twenties in good health and CMV-seronegative. The sample was PBMCs. The CDR3 reads CASSVAPGLAGATDTQYF. CDR3 DNA sequence: TGTGCCAGCAGCGTAGCTCCCGGACTAGCGGGAGCCACAGATACGCAGTATTTT.